This passage covers 27 T cell receptor beta chains from one sample sequenced in a study of blood T cell repertoires in COVID-19. Assay used: immunoSEQ multiplex PCR; TCRdb lists only in-frame clones, some missing. This table has around 230,000 clones, roughly 90% appearing once. The sequencing input was PBMCs or T cells enriched from blood (not recorded which). The receptor source for this set is a woman aged 25-40 years who had recovered from COVID-19.

The gene calls are TRBV4-1 and TRBJ2-5; TRBD2 aligns across 8 bases. The ends lost 1 base at V and 2 bases at J; junction bases unmatched: 6. There are 16 residues in the CDR3. Germline lookup yields CDR1 MGHRA and CDR2 YSYEKL. CDR3 nucleotides: TGCGCCAGCAGCCAAGGTCGGAGCGGGGGTCAAGAGACCCAGTACTTC. This encodes CASSQGRSGGQETQYF.

The rearrangement joins TRBV7-9 to TRBJ1-1; 8 nucleotides align to TRBD1. After removal of 3 bases from V and 1 base from J, the junction contained 4 bases not matched to a gene. In germline, CDR1 is SEHNR, CDR2 FQNEAQ (reference sequence). This CDR3 has 15 residues. CDR3 nucleotide sequence: TGTGCCAGCAGCTTGACAGGGGCAGCGAACACTGAAGCTTTCTTT. Amino acids: CASSLTGAANTEAFF.

The CDR3: CASSRQTGAYEQYF. The CDR3 nucleotides read TGCGCCAGCAGCCGCCAGACAGGGGCCTACGAGCAGTACTTC. This chain connects TRBV4-1 to TRBJ2-7, with 8 bases identical to TRBD1. Germline CDR1 and CDR2: MGHRA and YSYEKL. Trimming cost V 4 bases and J 2 bases; bases outside gene matches: 4. The CDR3 runs 14 residues.

This sequence joins TRBV6-2 or TRBV6-3 and TRBJ1-2; 8 nucleotides line up with TRBD1. The trim removed 5 bases at V and 7 bases at J, leaving 12 bases unmatched. The germline V gene has CDR1 MNHEY and CDR2 SVGEGT. The CDR3 spans 15 residues. CDR3 in amino acids: CASSIDQGAHSGYTF. DNA for the CDR3: TGTGCCAGCAGTATCGACCAGGGGGCGCATTCTGGCTACACCTTC.

V and J are TRBV7-9 and TRBJ2-1, with 11 bases matching TRBD1. This CDR3 contains 14 residues. After removal of 3 bases from V and 15 bases from J, the junction contained 10 bases not matched to a gene. From germline, CDR1 is SEHNR and CDR2 FQNEAQ (reference sequence). The CDR3 DNA sequence: TGTGCCAGCAGCTTGGGACAGGGGGTTAATAGGAGGTTCTTC. This gives the protein CASSLGQGVNRRFF. The variable domain in full, with the rest retrieved from reference TRBV7-9 and TRBJ2-1, is DTGVSQNPRHKITKRGQNVTFRCDPISEHNRLYWYRQTLGQGPEFLTYFQNEAQLEKSRLLSDRFSAERPKGSFSTLEIQRTEQGDSAMYLCASSLGQGVNRRFFGPGTRLTVL.

The chain has TRBV6-5 and TRBJ2-7; no clear D. The CDR3 is made up of 15 amino acids. Trimming stripped 9 bases from V and 0 bases from J, with 18 bases between. CDR1 and CDR2 from the germline V gene are MNHEY and SVGAGI. The CDR3 sequence is CASTPERNSSYEQYF. The CDR3 bases are TGTGCCAGTACTCCTGAACGGAACAGCTCCTACGAGCAGTACTTC.

The gene calls are TRBV27 and TRBJ2-1, with D possibly TRBD1 on 5 matching bases. The CDR3 contains 15 residues. From germline, CDR1 is MNHEY and CDR2 SMNVEV (reference sequence). Trimming removed 3 bases at V and 0 bases at J, with 9 bases between. The CDR3 sequence: CASSLFGHSYNEQFF. CDR3 bases: TGTGCCAGCAGTTTGTTCGGACACTCCTACAATGAGCAGTTCTTC.

V and J are TRBV18 and TRBJ1-5, with 9 bases fitting TRBD1. CDR3 length: 17 amino acids. Germline CDR1 and CDR2: KGHSH and LQKENI. V shed 6 bases, J shed 1 base, and the junction held 10 bases outside the gene matches. The CDR3, as DNA: TGTGCCAGCTCCTCAAAAGGGACAGGGTCGAGCAATCAGCCCCAGCATTTT. The encoded protein is CASSSKGTGSSNQPQHF.

The rearrangement uses TRBV19 and TRBJ1-1; 8 bases are a match to TRBD1. The CDR3 runs 15 residues. Germline V gene data show CDR1 as LNHDA and CDR2 as SQIVND (reference sequence). The V segment lost 6 bases and the J segment 0 bases; nucleotides outside the gene matches: 6. The CDR3 loop reads CASRSDRVMNTEAFF. The DNA for the CDR3 is TGTGCCAGTAGATCGGACAGGGTTATGAACACTGAAGCTTTCTTT.

The chain has TRBV5-1 and TRBJ2-5; 7 bases are shared with TRBD1. V lost 4 bases and J lost 1; bases outside the gene matches: 10. The CDR3 has 16 residues. Germline lookup yields CDR1 SGHRS and CDR2 YFSETQ. CDR3 loop: CASSPWRQGSQETQYF. The CDR3 DNA is TGCGCCAGCAGCCCTTGGCGACAGGGATCCCAAGAGACCCAGTACTTC.

This clone occurred once. This chain links TRBV4-1 with TRBJ2-7; 7 bases line up with TRBD2. The CDR3 is 15 residues long. Germline assignment: CDR1 MGHRA and CDR2 YSYEKL. J lost 4 bases, V lost 0 bases, and 6 bases had no gene match. CDR3 nucleotide sequence: TGCGCCAGCAGCCAAGATCGGGGGGAGACTTACGAGCAGTACTTC. As protein: CASSQDRGETYEQYF.

The gene calls are TRBV29-1 and TRBJ2-5; TRBD2 aligns across 14 bases. The CDR3 consists of 14 residues. The V gene end was trimmed by 4 bases and the J gene end by 5 bases; junction bases not matched to a gene: 3. CDR1 is SQVTM, CDR2 ANQGSEA, per germline. The CDR3 protein is CSVGLAGGPETQYF. The DNA for the CDR3 is TGCAGCGTTGGACTAGCGGGGGGGCCGGAGACCCAGTACTTC.

The genes are TRBV16 and TRBJ1-2; 8 bases fit TRBD1. The V gene's germline CDR1 is KGHSY and CDR2 FQNENV. The CDR3 is made up of 14 amino acids. Trimming cost V 4 bases and J 7 bases; bases outside gene matches: 8. The CDR3 reads CASSPRQGSGGYTF. CDR3 nucleotides: TGTGCCAGCAGCCCTCGACAGGGGTCAGGTGGCTACACCTTC.

The chain uses TRBV18 and TRBJ2-3; TRBD1 might be the D (6 bases). This CDR3 spans 14 amino acids. V lost 4 bases, J lost 3 bases, and 11 bases lay in between. The germline gives CDR1 KGHSH, CDR2 LQKENI. The CDR3 protein is CASSRRGYTDTQYF. The CDR3, as DNA: TGTGCCAGCTCACGCAGGGGTTATACAGATACGCAGTATTTT.

V is TRBV10-3 and J is TRBJ1-5; 7 bases fit TRBD1. This CDR3 is built from 13 residues. After removal of 6 bases from V and 4 bases from J, the junction contained 3 bases not matched to a gene. CDR1 is ENHRY and CDR2 is SYGVKD in the germline V gene. DNA of the CDR3: TGTGCCATCAGCCTACAGGGGAATCAGCCCCAGCATTTT. It encodes CAISLQGNQPQHF.

The CDR3 spells CASSLKNSGGLYNEQFF. The CDR3 DNA follows: TGTGCCAGCAGCCTTAAAAACAGCGGGGGCCTCTACAATGAGCAGTTCTTC. The chain uses TRBV7-9 and TRBJ2-1; 8 bases line up with TRBD2. CDR1 SEHNR and CDR2 FQNEAQ come from the germline V gene (reference sequence). This CDR3 has 17 residues. With V trimmed by 5 bases and J by 3 bases, 12 bases remained unmatched.

The chain uses TRBV11-2 and TRBJ2-7; D uncertain. Germline V gene data show CDR1 as SGHAT and CDR2 as FQNNGV. Trimming removed 5 bases from V and 5 bases from J, with 4 bases in between. The length of the CDR3 is 10 residues. The CDR3 spells CASSGNEQYF. CDR3 sequence (DNA): TGTGCCAGCAGCGGCAACGAGCAGTACTTC.

This clone was seen just once. The chain has TRBV5-8 and TRBJ1-1; weak D call: TRBD1 (5 bases). In germline, CDR1 is SGHTS, CDR2 YDEGEE. This CDR3 region has 12 residues. Between the trimmed V and J ends, which lost 4 bases and 4 bases, there was a span of 8 bases. The CDR3, as DNA: TGTGCCAGCAGCCTCCAGGGCACTGAAGCTTTCTTT. Translation: CASSLQGTEAFF.

This clone came up once. The gene calls are TRBV6-5 and TRBJ2-7; TRBD2 matches 8 bases. Germline loops: CDR1 MNHEY, CDR2 SVGAGI. The CDR3 runs to 12 residues. The V segment lost 8 bases and the J segment 2 bases; nucleotides outside the gene matches: 2. CDR3 DNA sequence: TGTGCCAGCTCGGGGGGGCCCTACGAGCAGTACTTC. Its translation: CASSGGPYEQYF.

The rearrangement links TRBV4-3 to TRBJ1-2; D gene uncertain. The CDR3 consists of 15 residues. CDR1 is LGHNA, CDR2 YSLEER, per germline. Deletions cut 1 base from V and 5 bases from J, with 14 bases between. CDR3 protein: CASSQGAPASYGYTF. The CDR3 region has the DNA TGCGCCAGCAGCCAAGGAGCGCCAGCAAGTTATGGCTACACCTTC.

The chain joins TRBV2 to TRBJ1-3, with 7 positions matching TRBD1. After removal of 7 bases from V and 0 bases from J, the junction contained 9 bases not matched to a gene. CDR1 and CDR2 (germline): SNHLY, FYNNEI. The CDR3 spans 16 residues. DNA of the CDR3: TGTGCCAGCACCATGGACAGGCAGAGCTCTGGAAACACCATATATTTT. Its protein product is CASTMDRQSSGNTIYF.

This sequence joins TRBV25-1 and TRBJ2-7, with D hard to call. Germline-derived CDR1 and CDR2 are MGHDK and SYGVNS. V was trimmed by 6 bases and J by 2 bases, leaving 5 bases between them. The CDR3 covers 11 residues. The CDR3 region is CASRRAYEQYF. In nucleotides, the CDR3 is TGTGCCAGCAGACGGGCCTACGAGCAGTACTTC.

This chain uses TRBV6-5 with TRBJ2-2; tentatively, D is TRBD2 (5 bases). Per the germline V gene, CDR1 is MNHEY and CDR2 is SVGAGI. V lost 8 bases and J 0 bases, leaving 10 bases between the germline ends. This CDR3 contains 14 residues. CDR3: CASQEDSNTGELFF. DNA for the CDR3: TGTGCCAGCCAGGAGGATTCGAACACCGGGGAGCTGTTTTTT.

V gene TRBV28 combines with J gene TRBJ1-6, with D possibly being TRBD1 (6 bases). V was trimmed by 2 bases and J by 4 bases, leaving 21 bases between them. Germline V gene data show CDR1 as MDHEN and CDR2 as SYDVKM. The CDR3 loop spans 19 amino acids. The CDR3, as DNA: TGTGCCAGCAGTTTAAAAAAGTCGACGCAGGGGAGATATAATTCACCCCTCCACTTT. As protein: CASSLKKSTQGRYNSPLHF.

The chain has TRBV2 and TRBJ1-2, with D possibly TRBD1 on 5 matching bases. The CDR3 spans 15 residues. V was pared by 1 base and J by 2 bases, with 11 bases between. Germline values: CDR1 SNHLY, CDR2 FYNNEI. The CDR3 sequence: CASSEGGRGNYGYTF. The CDR3 nucleotides are TGTGCCAGCAGTGAAGGCGGGAGGGGCAACTATGGCTACACCTTC. The variable domain in full, with the rest retrieved from reference TRBV2 and TRBJ1-2, is EPEVTQTPSHQVTQMGQEVILRCVPISNHLYFYWYRQILGQKVEFLVSFYNNEISEKSEIFDDQFSVERPDGSNFTLKIRSTKLEDSAMYFCASSEGGRGNYGYTFGSGTRLTVV.

This clone was detected a few times. V and J are TRBV10-3 and TRBJ2-1; a weak D match, TRBD1 (6 bases). The CDR3 is made up of 13 amino acids. CDR1 is ENHRY and CDR2 is SYGVKD in the germline V gene. V lost 9 bases, J lost 6 bases, and 15 bases lay in between. The CDR3 region is CAIPGQRPNEQFF. CDR3 DNA: TGTGCCATACCGGGACAAAGGCCCAATGAGCAGTTCTTC.

This clone was detected a few times. The V and J genes are TRBV27 and TRBJ1-5, with no clear D. The CDR3 has 13 residues. With 3 bases removed from V and 0 bases from J, the gap between germline ends came to 3 bases. CDR1 is MNHEY, CDR2 SMNVEV, per germline (reference sequence). CDR3: CASSFSSNQPQHF. The CDR3 region has the DNA TGTGCCAGCAGTTTCAGTAGCAATCAGCCCCAGCATTTT.